This passage covers 8 T cell receptor beta chains from one sample sequenced in a study of T cells in Graves' hyperthyroidism and ophthalmopathy. RNA transcripts gave rise to amplified TCR beta CDR3 regions. HTBI primers were employed in a first-round RT-PCR of the TCR CDR3. TCRdb reprocessed the multiplex PCR reads via MiXCR and lists one record per CDR3 protein. The sample contains about 580,000 distinct CDR3 sequences, around 14% of which appear only once. The sequenced sample consisted of blood. Receptors were obtained from a woman aged 25 to 45 with Graves' hyperthyroidism that later progressed to Graves' ophthalmopathy.

This clonotype was counted ten times or more. CDR3 in amino acids: CASSHKGHGYTF. The DNA of the CDR3 is TGTGCCAGTAGCCACAAGGGGCACGGCTACACCTTC. This sequence joins TRBV19 and TRBJ1-2, with a weak D call TRBD1 (5 bases). V lost 6 bases to trimming and J lost 8 bases, with 13 bases between them. CDR3 length equals 12 residues. The germline CDR1 and CDR2 sequences are LNHDA and SQIVND (reference sequence).

This clonotype was picked up many times. V is TRBV6-2 or TRBV6-3 and J is TRBJ2-7, with D hard to call. CDR1 and CDR2 from the germline V gene are MNHEY and SVGEGT. The V end was cut by 9 bases, the J end by 4 bases, with 19 bases between. The CDR3 runs 14 residues. The CDR3, as DNA: TGTGCCAGTCTACCGGGCGGAACTGTGTACGAGCAGTACTTC. It translates to CASLPGGTVYEQYF.

This clonotype occurred many times. The chain employs TRBV19 and TRBJ2-1; no clear D. V was clipped by 6 bases and J by 0 bases, with 15 bases between them. The CDR3 covers 16 residues. CDR1 and CDR2 (germline): LNHDA, SQIVND (reference sequence). Here the CDR3 reads CASRWTTGSSYNEQFF. The CDR3 region has the DNA TGTGCCAGTAGGTGGACGACTGGCAGCTCCTACAATGAGCAGTTCTTC.

There are many counts of this clonotype. CDR3 region: CASSPSGSLEQFF. In DNA, the CDR3 is TGTGCCAGCAGTCCATCGGGGTCGCTTGAGCAGTTCTTC. V is TRBV12-3 or TRBV12-4 and J is TRBJ2-1; possibly TRBD2 for D (5 bases). Trimming took 5 bases from V and 9 from J, leaving 14 bases between them. There are 13 residues in the CDR3.

The sample holds a few counts of this clonotype. This chain uses TRBV9 with TRBJ1-4, with D tentatively TRBD1 (5 bases). Between the trimmed V and J ends, which lost 7 bases and 8 bases, there was a span of 15 bases. Per the germline V gene, CDR1 is SGDLS and CDR2 is YYNGEE. CDR3 length: 13 residues. CDR3: CASCSGTDEKLFF. CDR3 in DNA: TGTGCCAGCTGCTCCGGGACCGACGAAAAACTGTTTTTT.

This clonotype has a handful of counts. A far larger clone lies a single base away; this is likely a read error. J is TRBJ1-2 and V is TRBV7-2; D remains unclear. Germline V gives CDR1 SGHTA, CDR2 FQGNSA. The CDR3 extends over 10 amino acids. The CDR3 DNA is TGTGCCAGCAGTGGGTATGACTACACCTTC. Protein sequence: CASSGYDYTF.

As regards this clonotype: Its ends do not fully match the called genes, so a read error is possible. The genes are TRBV19 and TRBJ1-1; D is unclear. The CDR3 loop spans 11 amino acids. The V gene's germline CDR1 is LNHDA and CDR2 SQIVND (reference sequence). The CDR3 nucleotides are TGTGCCAGTAGCCAAAACACTGAAGCTCTCTTT. Protein sequence: CASSQNTEALF.

This chain joins TRBV6-1 and TRBJ1-2; a weak D match, TRBD1 (5 bases). This CDR3 is 13 amino acids long. V was cut by 9 bases and J by 8 bases, with 19 bases left in between. Germline V gene sequence: CDR1 MNHNS, CDR2 SASEGT. The DNA of the CDR3 is TGTGCCAGTATGGGATGGGACCGTGGGGGCTACACCTTC. Its protein product is CASMGWDRGGYTF.